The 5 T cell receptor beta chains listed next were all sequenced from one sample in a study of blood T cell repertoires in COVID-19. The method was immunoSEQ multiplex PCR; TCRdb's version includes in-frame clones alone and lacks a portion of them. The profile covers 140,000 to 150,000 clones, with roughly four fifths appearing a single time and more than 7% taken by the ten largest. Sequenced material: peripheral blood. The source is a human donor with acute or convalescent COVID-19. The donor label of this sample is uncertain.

The CDR3 DNA sequence: TGTGCCATCACGCGGGCCCATAATGAAAAACTGTTTTTT. Protein sequence: CAITRAHNEKLFF. The rearrangement joins TRBV10-3 to TRBJ1-4; no definite D call. CDR1 is ENHRY, CDR2 SYGVKD, per germline. V lost 7 bases, J lost 4 bases, and 10 bases lay in between. This CDR3 contains 13 residues.

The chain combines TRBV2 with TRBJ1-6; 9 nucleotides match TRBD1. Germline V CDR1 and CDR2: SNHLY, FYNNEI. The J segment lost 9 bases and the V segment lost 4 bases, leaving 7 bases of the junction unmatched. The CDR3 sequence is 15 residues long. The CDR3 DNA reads TGTGCCAGCAGTGGCGCGGGACAGGGTATTTCACCCCTCCACTTT. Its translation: CASSGAGQGISPLHF.

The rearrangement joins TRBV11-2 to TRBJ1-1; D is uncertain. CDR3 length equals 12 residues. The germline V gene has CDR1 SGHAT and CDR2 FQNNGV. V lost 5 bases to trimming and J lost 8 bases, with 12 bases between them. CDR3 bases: TGTGCCAGCAGCCCCCTCCGAGTCGAAGCTTTCTTT. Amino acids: CASSPLRVEAFF.

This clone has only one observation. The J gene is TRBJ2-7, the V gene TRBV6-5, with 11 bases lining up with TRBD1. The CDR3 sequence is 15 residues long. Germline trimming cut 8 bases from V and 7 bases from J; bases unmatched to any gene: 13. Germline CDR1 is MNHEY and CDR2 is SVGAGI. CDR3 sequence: CASALGLDRGQEQYV. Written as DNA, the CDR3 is TGTGCCAGCGCCCTTGGGTTGGACAGGGGGCAGGAGCAGTACGTC.

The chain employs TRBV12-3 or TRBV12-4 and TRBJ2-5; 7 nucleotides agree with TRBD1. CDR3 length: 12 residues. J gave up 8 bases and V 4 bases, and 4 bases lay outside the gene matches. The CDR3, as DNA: TGTGCCAGCAGTTGGGACAGCCGAACCCAGTACTTC. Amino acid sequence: CASSWDSRTQYF.